This TCR beta chain emerged from a study of cytomegalovirus exposure and HLA in healthy donors. Whole-study findings and limits: The authors later found HLA-associated TCR beta chains more clonally expanded than equally common others. CMV serostatus alone was available as immune exposure information.

The PCR ran on 60 Vbeta and 13 Jbeta primers. The table came from immunoSEQ multiplex PCR; TCRdb's copy has only in-frame clones and leaves some out. The table lists nearly 110,000 clones, over 65% of them singletons. V dropped 6 bases and J dropped 4 bases, with 13 bases sitting between them. This CDR3 has 14 amino acids. Germline V lookup: CDR1 SGHRS, CDR2 YFSETQ. A remark on this clone: Antigen unknown.

Material: PBMCs. This receptor was obtained from a woman between 40 and 50 years old in good health and CMV-seropositive. V is TRBV5-1 and J is TRBJ2-2; the D is unclear. The CDR3 reads CASTLSFGTGELFF. The CDR3 region has the DNA TGCGCCAGCACCCTTTCCTTCGGCACCGGGGAGCTGTTTTTT.